This T cell receptor (beta chain) was obtained from a study of blood T cell repertoires in COVID-19 (dated by TCRdb to 2019 to 2021). In the study overall: Collaborator samples came from the United States, Italy and Spain and covered acute and convalescent phases of COVID-19. The prospective study material was composed of cDNA or gDNA derived from T cells, B-cell-depleted T cells, or PBMCs. Where HLA class I and class II types were available, the types were taken from metadata supplied by the sample provider, not from assay-based typing. Samples came from the ongoing ImmuneRACE study (first 160 participants) plus 1,254 subjects from 6 global collaborators. The sample metadata nearly always contained a de-identified subject ID, COVID-19 status, age in years and sex. Subjects who had been exposed to COVID-19, were actively infected with it, or had recovered from it provided the deeply sampled blood TCRbeta repertoires that made up the dataset. The repertoires were released in a freely available public database intended as a resource for research on the immune response to SARS-CoV-2. The paper as a whole reports these results and caveats: How much clinical and demographic metadata was included differed by source and by participant, and the metadata was provided uncurated.

Deletion took 3 bases off V and 1 base off J, with a span of 15 bases between the germline ends. Inclusive of the bounding cysteine and phenylalanine, the CDR3 is 16 residues long. Only the CDR3 DNA is retained, 48 bases long and in frame from the first base. The germline V gene supplies CDR1 KGHSH and CDR2 LQKENI. This clone has more than one count but fewer than ten. Its antigen remains undetermined. Per-base quality was not reported, and no clone a single base away is much larger than it. The collaborating institutions used their own protocols to collect whole blood in K2EDTA tubes. For TCRbeta analysis, collaborator samples were shipped as frozen whole blood, as isolated PBMCs, or as DNA extracted from either sample type. TCRbeta CDR3 regions were amplified from genomic DNA using the immunoSEQ Assay, a bias-controlled multiplex PCR. Under the source paper's analysis protocol: The number of nucleated cells in each sample was estimated from the amplification of reference gene primers within the assay. Sequence reads were collapsed and filtered to measure the absolute abundance of every unique TCRbeta CDR3 rearrangement. For each sample, productive Simpson clonality was calculated as the square root of Simpson's diversity index over productive rearrangements. TCRdb's version of the immuneACCESS table is confined to in-frame rearrangements and falls short of the full clone set. An unresolved V gene accounts for under half of the shortfall where checked; the remainder is of unknown origin. D and trimming come from the DNA, and the V and J calls and clone size come from that table. The sample table lists roughly 360,000 clones, approximately 77% of them with a count of one. The top ten clones comprise about 1% of the sample.

This clonotype was obtained from a human donor with acute or convalescent COVID-19. The donor label of this sample is uncertain. This chain joins TRBV18 to TRBJ1-1, with the identity of the D gene unclear. The sample consisted of peripheral blood. The sequenced DNA: TGTGCCAGCTCACCGCTAATCCTTCTAGAGAACACTGAAGCTTTCTTT. It encodes CASSPLILLENTEAFF. Beyond the CDR3, the reference TRBV18 and TRBJ1-1 genes provide the residues; the full variable domain reads: NAGVMQNPRHLVRRRGQEARLRCSPMKGHSHVYWYRQLPEEGLKFMVYLQKENIIDESGMPKERFSAEFPKEGPSILRIQQVVRGDSAAYFCASSPLILLENTEAFFGQGTRLTVV.